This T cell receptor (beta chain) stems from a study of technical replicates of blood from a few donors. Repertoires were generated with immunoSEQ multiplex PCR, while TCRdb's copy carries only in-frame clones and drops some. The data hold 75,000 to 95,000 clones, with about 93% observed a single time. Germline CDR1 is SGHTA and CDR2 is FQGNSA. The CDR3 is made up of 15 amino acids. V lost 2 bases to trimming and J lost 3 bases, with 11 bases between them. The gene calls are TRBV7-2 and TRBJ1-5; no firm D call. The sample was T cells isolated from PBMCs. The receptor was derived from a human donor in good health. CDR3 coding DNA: TGTGCCAGCAGCTTAAATGGGCAGGTCAATCAGCCCCAGCATTTT. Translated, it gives CASSLNGQVNQPQHF.